This T cell receptor beta chain was profiled in a study of blood T cells in healthy people across ages. Regarding the study as a whole: Greater diversity and more naive CD4+ cells were seen in long-lived donors than in aged donors. In these data, TCR beta diversity tracked strongly with naive T cell percentage. Estimates drawn from one million T cells were deemed to understate diversity.

In the case of this clonotype: No antigen is known for it. This may be a read error, as it is one base from a much larger clone.

For the second PCR, which ran for 7 to 11 cycles, a sample-barcoded 5' primer and a J-beta primer mix were used. A minimum of 3 million CDR3-containing paired-end reads was obtained for each sample. Each CDR3 protein gets one entry after TCRdb re-called the 5' RACE reads with MiXCR. The sample consists of approximately 1.5 million distinct CDR3 sequences, around 36% of them appearing once. The sample consisted of blood. The TCR originated in a woman under 40 in good health.

This CDR3 is CSGRTDSNQPQHF. The CDR3 region has the DNA TGCAGTGGTAGGACAGATAGCAATCAGCCCCAGCATTTT. This chain uses TRBV20-1 with TRBJ1-5, with D possibly being TRBD1 (6 bases). Germline V lookup: CDR1 DFQATT, CDR2 SNEGSKA (reference sequence). V dropped 7 bases and J dropped 0 bases, with 10 bases sitting between them. This CDR3 contains 13 residues.